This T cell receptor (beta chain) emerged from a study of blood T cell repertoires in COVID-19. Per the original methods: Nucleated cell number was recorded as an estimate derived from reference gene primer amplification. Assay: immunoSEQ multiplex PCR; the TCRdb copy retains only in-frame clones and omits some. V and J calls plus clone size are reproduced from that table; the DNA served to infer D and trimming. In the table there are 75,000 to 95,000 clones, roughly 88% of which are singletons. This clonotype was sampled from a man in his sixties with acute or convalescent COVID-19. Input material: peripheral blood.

The chain's CDR3 is CASSYLGHGQLAKNIQYF. The CDR3 DNA reads TGTGCCAGCAGTTACCTAGGACATGGGCAACTAGCCAAAAACATTCAGTACTTC. The rearrangement joins TRBV6-2 or TRBV6-3 to TRBJ2-4; D is perhaps TRBD1 (5 bases). Trimming cost V 2 bases and J 0 bases, with 17 bases left between them. This CDR3 is 18 amino acids long. Germline V gives CDR1 MNHEY, CDR2 SVGEGT.